One sample yielded the 3 T cell receptor beta chains listed below, sequenced in a study of blood T cells in healthy people across ages. With a J-beta primer mix and a sample-barcoded 5' primer, a second PCR ran about 7 to 12 cycles. TCRdb used MiXCR to reprocess the 5' RACE reads, holding one entry per CDR3 protein. This table has 1.2 million to 1.5 million distinct CDR3 sequences, 42% appearing once. Sequenced sample: blood. These receptors were taken from a woman in her late teens or twenties in good health.

Details on this clonotype: This likely comes from a read error, as the CDR3 has no conserved phenylalanine or tryptophan at its end. The V and J genes are TRBV25-1 and TRBJ2-5, with D perhaps TRBD2 (5 bases). The J call is doubtful: the DNA matches TRBJ2-7 better. The CDR3 consists of 12 residues. The V gene's germline CDR1 is MGHDK and CDR2 SYGVNS. The CDR3 coding sequence is TGTGCCAGCAGTGAAAGCGGTTACGAGCAGTACCTC. It yields the protein CASSESGYEQYL.

This clonotype has more than one count but fewer than ten. V and J are TRBV29-1 and TRBJ2-3, with TRBD2 matching over 9 bases. With 6 bases clipped from V and 0 bases from J, the junction kept 4 bases outside the gene matches. Germline V gene sequence: CDR1 SQVTM, CDR2 ANQGSEA. The CDR3 has 14 amino acids. CDR3 nucleotides: TGCAGCGTCCGACTAGCGGCTAGCACAGATACGCAGTATTTT. Encoded protein: CSVRLAASTDTQYF.

The rearrangement uses TRBV18 and TRBJ2-5; TRBD1 is a possible D gene (6 bases). CDR1 is KGHSH, CDR2 LQKENI, per germline. V shed 1 base and J shed 2 bases, with 14 bases lying between them. CDR3 length: 16 amino acids. CDR3 in DNA: TGTGCCAGCTCACCACTGGCAGGGGTCTTACAAGAGACCCAGTACTTC. Its translation: CASSPLAGVLQETQYF. Full variable domain (remainder filled in from reference TRBV18 and TRBJ2-5): NAGVMQNPRHLVRRRGQEARLRCSPMKGHSHVYWYRQLPEEGLKFMVYLQKENIIDESGMPKERFSAEFPKEGPSILRIQQVVRGDSAAYFCASSPLAGVLQETQYFGPGTRLLVL.